One and the same sample provided the 21 T cell receptor beta chains below, sequenced in a study of CD8+ T cells in alopecia areata. The treatment denotes: oral pan-JAK inhibitor, 5-10 mg twice daily. Investigators isolated RNA and reverse transcribed it into cDNA to act as the sequencing template. TCRdb's table, derived via immunoSEQ multiplex PCR, lists solely in-frame clones and lacks some. Of around 140,000 clones in the sample, more than 85% were seen once. Sequencing was performed on CD8+ T cells sorted from blood, taken at week 4, from a patient treated with tofacitinib. These receptor sequences come from a human donor with alopecia areata.

The chain carries TRBV9 and TRBJ1-2, with no clear D. With 0 bases removed from V and 3 bases from J, the gap between germline ends came to 9 bases. This CDR3 spans 14 amino acids. Germline V gene data show CDR1 as SGDLS and CDR2 as YYNGEE. CDR3 DNA: TGTGCCAGCAGCGTAGGGGCAGAGGACTATGGCTACACCTTC. Protein: CASSVGAEDYGYTF.

The chain joins TRBV29-1 to TRBJ2-7; 9 positions agree with TRBD1. V lost 1 base and J lost 3; bases outside the gene matches: 13. The CDR3 spans 17 residues. Germline V gives CDR1 SQVTM, CDR2 ANQGSEA. The CDR3 nucleotides are TGCAGCGTTGAAGTTCAGAATGCAGGGACAGGGAACTACGAGCAGTACTTC. Its protein product is CSVEVQNAGTGNYEQYF.

The chain is built from TRBV30 and TRBJ1-5; D unresolved. Trimming shortened V by 3 bases and J by 0 bases, and 3 bases separated the two germline ends. The CDR3 extends over 12 amino acids. Germline V gene data show CDR1 as GTSNPN and CDR2 as SVGIG (reference sequence). CDR3 region: CAWSYSNQPQHF. The CDR3 DNA reads TGTGCCTGGAGCTATAGCAATCAGCCCCAGCATTTT.

By proportion, this clone is medium-sized. The chain recombines TRBV19 with TRBJ2-1, with D possibly being TRBD2 (7 bases). V shed 10 bases and J shed 4 bases, with 17 bases lying between them. Germline values: CDR1 LNHDA, CDR2 SQIVND (reference sequence). This CDR3 region has 14 residues. The DNA of the CDR3 is TGTGCCATCGCAAAAGGGGGGGATTACAATGAGCAGTTCTTC. Amino acids: CAIAKGGDYNEQFF.

The rearrangement joins TRBV7-9 to TRBJ2-7, with D unclear. This CDR3 contains 12 residues. Looked up from germline, CDR1 is SEHNR and CDR2 is FQNEAQ (reference sequence). V was trimmed by 1 base and J by 7 bases, leaving 8 bases between them. CDR3 bases: TGTGCCAGCAGCTTAGGAATAAGGGAGCAGTACTTC. Residues: CASSLGIREQYF.

The J gene is TRBJ2-1, the V gene TRBV7-9; D tentatively fits TRBD1 or TRBD2 (5 bases each). The CDR3 spans 15 residues. V was clipped by 2 bases and J by 0 bases, with 8 bases between them. The germline CDR1 and CDR2 sequences are SEHNR and FQNEAQ (reference sequence). The CDR3: CASSLPGSSYNEQFF. CDR3 DNA: TGTGCCAGCAGCTTACCAGGGAGCTCCTACAATGAGCAGTTCTTC.

The chain uses TRBV25-1 and TRBJ2-5, with D uncertain. The germline V and J ends were trimmed by 2 bases and 1 base, with 5 bases remaining between them. The germline CDR1 and CDR2 sequences are MGHDK and SYGVNS. CDR3 length: 13 amino acids. CDR3 coding DNA: TGTGCCAGCAGTGAAAGCCCCCAAGAGACCCAGTACTTC. Translation gives CASSESPQETQYF.

The V call is TRBV2, the J call TRBJ2-1; TRBD2 might be the D (5 bases). Germline V CDR1 and CDR2: SNHLY, FYNNEI. This CDR3 region has 11 residues. Trimming removed 7 bases at V and 9 bases at J, with 10 bases between. CDR3 sequence: CASIRSGEQFF. CDR3 DNA sequence: TGTGCCAGCATTCGGAGCGGTGAGCAGTTCTTC. Full variable domain (remainder filled in from reference TRBV2 and TRBJ2-1): EPEVTQTPSHQVTQMGQEVILRCVPISNHLYFYWYRQILGQKVEFLVSFYNNEISEKSEIFDDQFSVERPDGSNFTLKIRSTKLEDSAMYFCASIRSGEQFFGPGTRLTVL.

This chain links TRBV10-3 with TRBJ2-1; perhaps D is TRBD1 or TRBD2 (5 bases each). The germline V gene has CDR1 ENHRY and CDR2 SYGVKD. The V gene lost 5 bases and the J gene lost 0 bases, with 11 bases spanning the gap. The CDR3 is made up of 15 amino acids. CDR3 in DNA: TGTGCCATCAGTCCCGGGGCCTACTCCTACAATGAGCAGTTCTTC. Its translation is CAISPGAYSYNEQFF.

This chain joins TRBV15 and TRBJ2-3, with 9 bases fitting TRBD2. V shed 1 base, J shed 5 bases, and the junction held 7 bases outside the gene matches. The CDR3 extends over 16 amino acids. Germline-derived CDR1 and CDR2 are LNHNV and YYDKDF (reference sequence). In DNA form, the CDR3 reads TGTGCCACCAGCAGAGCTAGCGGGGTCTCAGGAGATACGCAGTATTTT. It codes for CATSRASGVSGDTQYF.

V and J are TRBV19 and TRBJ1-1, with D perhaps matching TRBD1 (6 bases). Per the germline V gene, CDR1 is LNHDA and CDR2 is SQIVND (reference sequence). Between the trimmed V and J ends, which lost 3 bases and 2 bases, there was a span of 16 bases. This CDR3 has 16 amino acids. The CDR3 sequence is CASSIMGAGGNTEAFF. The CDR3 nucleotides read TGTGCCAGTAGTATTATGGGGGCGGGAGGTAACACTGAAGCTTTCTTT.

The rearrangement links TRBV7-3 to TRBJ2-7; D ambiguous. The CDR3 runs to 14 residues. V was shortened by 5 bases and J by 1 base, with 12 bases between the two germline ends. The germline gives CDR1 SGHTA, CDR2 FQGTGA. CDR3 in DNA: TGTGCCAGCAGCGCAAGCCAGGTTTCCTACGAGCAGTACTTC. Encoded protein: CASSASQVSYEQYF.

V is TRBV5-1 and J is TRBJ2-2, with unresolved D. The CDR3 sequence is 13 residues long. The germline V gene has CDR1 SGHRS and CDR2 YFSETQ. Deletions cut 4 bases from V and 6 bases from J, with 10 bases between. In DNA form, the CDR3 reads TGCGCCAGCAGCCCCGGACCGGCCGGGGAGCTGTTTTTT. Protein sequence: CASSPGPAGELFF.

This chain uses TRBV11-2 with TRBJ1-5; D ambiguous. The CDR3 runs 13 residues. CDR1 and CDR2 (germline): SGHAT, FQNNGV. V lost 5 bases to trimming and J lost 7 bases, with 12 bases between them. The CDR3 reads CASSHGDVQPQHF. The CDR3, as DNA: TGTGCCAGCAGCCACGGGGATGTCCAGCCCCAGCATTTT.

The V gene is TRBV29-1, the J gene TRBJ1-2, with unresolved D. The CDR3 runs to 13 residues. V shed 0 bases and J shed 10 bases, with 15 bases lying between them. Germline V gene lookup returns CDR1 SQVTM and CDR2 ANQGSEA. The CDR3 DNA sequence: TGCAGCGTTGAAGATCCATTCACCGGCGTCTACACCTTC. Its protein is CSVEDPFTGVYTF.

This clone appeared a few times. The V gene is TRBV27, the J gene TRBJ2-3; a weak D match, TRBD2 (6 bases). V was clipped by 2 bases and J by 6 bases, with 15 bases between them. Germline lookup yields CDR1 MNHEY and CDR2 SMNVEV (reference sequence). There are 15 residues in the CDR3. As DNA, the CDR3 is TGTGCCAGCAGTTTAAAGACTAGGGGAGGTGATACGCAGTATTTT. It is translated as CASSLKTRGGDTQYF.

This rearrangement joins TRBV11-2 to TRBJ1-4; 10 nucleotides line up with TRBD1. Germline CDR1 and CDR2: SGHAT and FQNNGV. V shed 3 bases, J shed 7 bases, and the junction held 11 bases outside the gene matches. The CDR3 loop spans 17 amino acids. The CDR3 sequence is CASSFDGTGARGEKLFF. The DNA for the CDR3 is TGTGCCAGCAGCTTTGATGGGACAGGGGCGCGTGGTGAAAAACTGTTTTTT. Filled out from reference TRBV11-2 and TRBJ1-4, the complete variable domain reads EAGVAQSPRYKIIEKRQSVAFWCNPISGHATLYWYQQILGQGPKLLIQFQNNGVVDDSQLPKDRFSAERLKGVDSTLKIQPAKLEDSAVYLCASSFDGTGARGEKLFFGSGTQLSVL.

The chain employs TRBV4-1 and TRBJ1-2; 9 bases are shared with TRBD1. CDR1 is MGHRA, CDR2 YSYEKL, per germline. Trimming took 4 bases from V and 8 from J; bases not matched to a gene: 8. CDR3 length equals 14 residues. This chain's CDR3 is CASSLGQGRGGYTF. CDR3 sequence (DNA): TGCGCCAGCAGCCTGGGACAGGGTAGGGGCGGCTACACCTTC.

This sequence joins TRBV9 and TRBJ2-1; D uncertain. The V and J ends lost 3 bases and 7 bases respectively, with 11 bases between them. Germline V gene lookup returns CDR1 SGDLS and CDR2 YYNGEE. The CDR3 spans 13 residues. The CDR3 sequence: CASSGGNRNEQFF. CDR3 DNA: TGTGCCAGCAGCGGAGGAAACAGAAATGAGCAGTTCTTC.

In its sample, this clone is medium-sized. V gene TRBV15 combines with J gene TRBJ2-2, with 10 bases that match TRBD2. Germline V gene lookup returns CDR1 LNHNV and CDR2 YYDKDF (reference sequence). This CDR3 comprises 19 residues. Trimming took 0 bases from V and 6 from J; bases not matched to a gene: 13. DNA for the CDR3: TGTGCCACCAGCAGAGATTGGCCTAGCGGGAGCGCGTTTTCCGGGGAGCTGTTTTTT. Its protein is CATSRDWPSGSAFSGELFF.

The rearrangement uses TRBV27 and TRBJ1-1; the match to TRBD1 covers 7 bases. Losses at the gene ends were 5 bases for V and 6 bases for J; bases not matched to a gene: 9. CDR1 MNHEY and CDR2 SMNVEV come from the germline V gene (reference sequence). The CDR3 contains 14 residues. CDR3 sequence: CASSPRDRRSEAFF. DNA of the CDR3: TGTGCCAGCAGTCCCAGGGACAGAAGGTCTGAAGCTTTCTTT.